This T cell receptor (beta chain) comes out of a study of T cell repertoires in cytomegalovirus infection. Study-level background: From public TCR beta signatures came an indication of both CMV infection and matching HLA type.

TCRdb independently ran MiXCR on the reads; one entry per CDR3 protein. The table shows about 530,000 distinct CDR3 sequences, with more than 25% occurring only once. General observations from the study: What dominated the ex vivo response were HLA-C-restricted CMV-specific TCR beta clonotypes. Carriers of CMV and the relevant HLA type were discriminated by public TCR beta frequency.

About this clonotype: Its antigen is as yet unknown.

Losses at the gene ends were 1 base for V and 0 bases for J; bases not matched to a gene: 7. This CDR3 is 19 amino acids long. Germline V gene data show CDR1 as SGHDN and CDR2 as FVKESK. Sequencing input: PBMCs. The chain joins TRBV14 to TRBJ2-3, with TRBD2 identical over 13 bases. The TCR was taken from a human donor in good health (CMV status not recorded). Some clones in this sample may be carry-over from other donors' samples. For the CDR3, the DNA is TGTGCCAGCAGCCAAGTCGGACTAGCGGGAGAGGCTAGCACAGATACGCAGTATTTT. Its protein is CASSQVGLAGEASTDTQYF.